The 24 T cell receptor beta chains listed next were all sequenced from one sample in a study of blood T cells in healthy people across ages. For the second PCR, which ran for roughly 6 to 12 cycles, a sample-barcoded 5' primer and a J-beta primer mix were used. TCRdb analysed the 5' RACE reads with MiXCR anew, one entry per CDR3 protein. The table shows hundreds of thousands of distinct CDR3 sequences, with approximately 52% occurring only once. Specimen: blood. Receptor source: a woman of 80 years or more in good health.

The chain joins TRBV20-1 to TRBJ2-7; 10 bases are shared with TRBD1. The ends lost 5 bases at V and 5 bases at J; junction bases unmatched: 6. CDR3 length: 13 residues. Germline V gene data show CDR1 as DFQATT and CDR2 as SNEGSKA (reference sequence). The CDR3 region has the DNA TGCAGTGCTGCGACAGGGGGCCGCGACGAGCAGTACTTC. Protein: CSAATGGRDEQYF.

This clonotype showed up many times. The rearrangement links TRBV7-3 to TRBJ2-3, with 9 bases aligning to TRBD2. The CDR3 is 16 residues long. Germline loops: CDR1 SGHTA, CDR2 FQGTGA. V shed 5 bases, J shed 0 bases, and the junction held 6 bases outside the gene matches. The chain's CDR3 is CASSRPSGASTDTQYF. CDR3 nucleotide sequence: TGTGCCAGCAGCCGACCTAGCGGGGCAAGCACAGATACGCAGTATTTT.

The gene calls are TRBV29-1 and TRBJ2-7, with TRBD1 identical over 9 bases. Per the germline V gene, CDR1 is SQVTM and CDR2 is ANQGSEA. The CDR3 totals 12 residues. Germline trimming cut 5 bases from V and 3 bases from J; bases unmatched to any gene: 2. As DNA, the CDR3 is TGCAGCGTTAAGGGACAGGGCTACGAGCAGTACTTC. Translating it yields CSVKGQGYEQYF.

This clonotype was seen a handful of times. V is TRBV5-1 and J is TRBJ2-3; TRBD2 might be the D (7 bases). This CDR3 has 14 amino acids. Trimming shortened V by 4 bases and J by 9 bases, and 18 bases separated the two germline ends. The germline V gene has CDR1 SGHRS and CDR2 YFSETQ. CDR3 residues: CASSLSRGAGTQYF. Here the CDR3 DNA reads TGCGCCAGCAGCCTTAGCCGGGGGGCCGGCACGCAGTATTTT.

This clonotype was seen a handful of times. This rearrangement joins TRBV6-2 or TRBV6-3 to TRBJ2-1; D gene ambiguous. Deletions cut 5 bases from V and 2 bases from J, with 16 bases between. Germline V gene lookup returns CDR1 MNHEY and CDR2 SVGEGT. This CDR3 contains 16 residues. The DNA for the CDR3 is TGTGCCAGCAGTCTCCCCCCGCGAATCACCTACAATGAGCAGTTCTTC. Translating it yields CASSLPPRITYNEQFF.

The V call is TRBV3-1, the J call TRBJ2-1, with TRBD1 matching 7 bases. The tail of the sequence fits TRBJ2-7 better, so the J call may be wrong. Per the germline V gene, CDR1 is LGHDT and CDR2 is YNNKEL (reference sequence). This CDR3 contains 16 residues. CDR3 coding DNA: TGTGCCAGCAGTGGGGACAGACCCCTCTCCTACAATGAGCAGTACTTC. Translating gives CASSGDRPLSYNEQYF.

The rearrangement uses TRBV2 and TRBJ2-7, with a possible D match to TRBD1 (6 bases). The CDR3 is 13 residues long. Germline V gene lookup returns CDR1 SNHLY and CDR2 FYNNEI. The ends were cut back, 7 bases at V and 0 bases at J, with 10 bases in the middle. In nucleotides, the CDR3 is TGTGCCAGCATGTGGACAGCCTCCTACGAGCAGTACTTC. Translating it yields CASMWTASYEQYF.

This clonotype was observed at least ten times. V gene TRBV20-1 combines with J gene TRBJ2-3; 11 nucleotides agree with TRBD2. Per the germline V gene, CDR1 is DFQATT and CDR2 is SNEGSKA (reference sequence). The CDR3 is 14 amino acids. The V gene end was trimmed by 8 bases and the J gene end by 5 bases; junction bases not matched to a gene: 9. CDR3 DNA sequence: TGCAGTTCCCACCCACTAGCGGGAGTAGATACGCAGTATTTT. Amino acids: CSSHPLAGVDTQYF.

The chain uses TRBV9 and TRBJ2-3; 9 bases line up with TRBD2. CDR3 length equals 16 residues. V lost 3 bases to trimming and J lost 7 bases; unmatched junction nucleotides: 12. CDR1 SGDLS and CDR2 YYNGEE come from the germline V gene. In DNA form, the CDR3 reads TGTGCCAGCAGCGAGGCGGGGGGGTTAGGGTTATATACGCAGTATTTT. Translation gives CASSEAGGLGLYTQYF.

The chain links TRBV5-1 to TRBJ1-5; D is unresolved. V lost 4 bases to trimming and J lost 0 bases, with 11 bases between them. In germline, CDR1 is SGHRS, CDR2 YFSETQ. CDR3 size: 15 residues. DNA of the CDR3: TGCGCCAGCAGCCGCACGCCAGCTAGCAATCAGCCCCAGCATTTT. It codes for CASSRTPASNQPQHF.

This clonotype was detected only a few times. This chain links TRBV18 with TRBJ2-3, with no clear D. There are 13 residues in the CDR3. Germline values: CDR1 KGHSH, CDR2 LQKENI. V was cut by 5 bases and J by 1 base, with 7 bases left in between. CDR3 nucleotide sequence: TGTGCCAGCTCAAGCGATGGCACAGATACGCAGTATTTT. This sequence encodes CASSSDGTDTQYF.

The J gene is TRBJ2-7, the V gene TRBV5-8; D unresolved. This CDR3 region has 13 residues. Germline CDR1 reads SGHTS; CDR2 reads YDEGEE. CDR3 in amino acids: CTGSLSDSYEQYF. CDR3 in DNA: TGTACCGGCAGCTTATCTGATTCCTACGAGCAGTACTTC.

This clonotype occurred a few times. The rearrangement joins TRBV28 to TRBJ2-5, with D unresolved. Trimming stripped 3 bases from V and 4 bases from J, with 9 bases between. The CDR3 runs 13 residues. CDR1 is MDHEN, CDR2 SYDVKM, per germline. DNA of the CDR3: TGTGCCAGCAGTTTGGGCAATCTAGAGACCCAGTACTTC. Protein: CASSLGNLETQYF.

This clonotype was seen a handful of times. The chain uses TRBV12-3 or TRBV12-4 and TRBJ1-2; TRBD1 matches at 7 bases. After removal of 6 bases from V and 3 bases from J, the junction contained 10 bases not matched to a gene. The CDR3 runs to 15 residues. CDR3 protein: CASSRLRGQYYGYTF. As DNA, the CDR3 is TGTGCCAGCAGCCGATTAAGGGGACAGTACTATGGCTACACCTTC.

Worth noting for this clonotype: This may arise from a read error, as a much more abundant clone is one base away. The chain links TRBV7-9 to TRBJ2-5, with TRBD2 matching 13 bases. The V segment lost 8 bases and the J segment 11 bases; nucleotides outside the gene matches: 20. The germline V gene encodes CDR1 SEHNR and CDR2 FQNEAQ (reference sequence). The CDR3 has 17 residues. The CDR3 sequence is CASGTSGDPSRYNEQYF. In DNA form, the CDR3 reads TGTGCCAGCGGGACTAGCGGGGACCCTTCTCGCTACAATGAGCAGTACTTC.

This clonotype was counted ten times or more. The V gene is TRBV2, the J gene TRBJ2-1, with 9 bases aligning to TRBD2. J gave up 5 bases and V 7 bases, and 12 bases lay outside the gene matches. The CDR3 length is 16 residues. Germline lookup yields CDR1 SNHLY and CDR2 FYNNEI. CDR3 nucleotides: TGTGCCAGCACCTACGTCGGGACTAGCAGCCACAATGAGCAGTTCTTC. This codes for CASTYVGTSSHNEQFF.

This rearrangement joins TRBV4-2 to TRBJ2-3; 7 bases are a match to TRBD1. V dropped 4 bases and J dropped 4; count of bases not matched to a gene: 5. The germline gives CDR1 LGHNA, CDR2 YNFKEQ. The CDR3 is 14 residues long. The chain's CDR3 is CASSPRQGPDTQYF. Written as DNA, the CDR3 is TGTGCCAGCAGCCCGAGACAGGGCCCAGATACGCAGTATTTT.

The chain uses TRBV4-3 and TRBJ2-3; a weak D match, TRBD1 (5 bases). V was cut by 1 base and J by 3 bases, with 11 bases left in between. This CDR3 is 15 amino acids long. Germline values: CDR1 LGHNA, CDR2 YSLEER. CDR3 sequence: CASSQGAQGTDTQYF. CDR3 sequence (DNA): TGCGCCAGCAGCCAAGGGGCTCAGGGTACAGATACGCAGTATTTT.

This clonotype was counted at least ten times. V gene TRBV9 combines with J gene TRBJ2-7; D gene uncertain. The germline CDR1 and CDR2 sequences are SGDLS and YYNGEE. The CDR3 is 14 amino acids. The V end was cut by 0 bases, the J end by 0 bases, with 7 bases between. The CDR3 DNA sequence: TGTGCCAGCAGCGTAGACCCGGGCTCCTACGAGCAGTACTTC. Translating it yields CASSVDPGSYEQYF.

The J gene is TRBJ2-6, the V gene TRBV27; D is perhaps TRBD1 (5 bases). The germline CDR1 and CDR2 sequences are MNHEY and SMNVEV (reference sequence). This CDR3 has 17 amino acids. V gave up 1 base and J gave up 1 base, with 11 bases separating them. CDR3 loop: CASSLWAPGSGANVLTF. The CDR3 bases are TGTGCCAGCAGTTTATGGGCCCCAGGGTCTGGGGCCAACGTCCTGACTTTC.

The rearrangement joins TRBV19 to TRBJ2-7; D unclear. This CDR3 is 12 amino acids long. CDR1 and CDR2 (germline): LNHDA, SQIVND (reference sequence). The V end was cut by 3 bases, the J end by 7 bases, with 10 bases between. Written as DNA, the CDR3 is TGTGCCAGTAGTATGGGCTTGGGGGAGCAGTACTTC. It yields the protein CASSMGLGEQYF. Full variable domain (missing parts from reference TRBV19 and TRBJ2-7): DGGITQSPKYLFRKEGQNVTLSCEQNLNHDAMYWYRQDPGQGLRLIYYSQIVNDFQKGDIAEGYSVSREKKESFPLTVTSAQKNPTAFYLCASSMGLGEQYFGPGTRLTVT.

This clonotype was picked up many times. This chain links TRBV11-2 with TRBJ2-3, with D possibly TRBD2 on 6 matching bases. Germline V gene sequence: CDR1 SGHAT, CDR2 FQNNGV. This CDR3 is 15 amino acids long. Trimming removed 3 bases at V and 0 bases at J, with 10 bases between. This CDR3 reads CASSFSGFSTDTQYF. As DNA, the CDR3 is TGTGCCAGCAGCTTTAGCGGATTTAGCACAGATACGCAGTATTTT.

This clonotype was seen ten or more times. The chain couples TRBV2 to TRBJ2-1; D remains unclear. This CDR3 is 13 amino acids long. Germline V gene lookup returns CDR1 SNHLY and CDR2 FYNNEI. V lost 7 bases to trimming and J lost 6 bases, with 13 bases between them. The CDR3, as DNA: TGTGCCAGCACCGAAAGTGCACTCAATGAGCAGTTCTTC. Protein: CASTESALNEQFF.

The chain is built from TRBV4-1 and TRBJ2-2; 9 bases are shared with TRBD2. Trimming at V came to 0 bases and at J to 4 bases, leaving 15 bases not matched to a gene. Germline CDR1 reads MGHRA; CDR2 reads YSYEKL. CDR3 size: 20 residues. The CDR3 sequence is CASSQDKGAGGPLGTGELFF. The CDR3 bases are TGCGCCAGCAGCCAAGATAAGGGAGCGGGAGGTCCTTTGGGCACCGGGGAGCTGTTTTTT.